This T cell receptor beta chain was profiled in a study of blood T cell repertoires in COVID-19. Across the whole study: From T cells, B-cell-depleted T cells, or PBMCs came the material, which was cDNA or gDNA.

In the original workflow: Cell counts per sample came from amplifying reference gene primers. Sequenced by immunoSEQ multiplex PCR; TCRdb stores in-frame clones only, minus some. D and trimming come from the DNA, and the V and J calls and clone size come from that table. The table includes approximately 61,000 clones, 75% to 90% detected once. Germline loops: CDR1 MDHEN, CDR2 SYDVKM. This CDR3 contains 16 residues. V shed 6 bases, J shed 4 bases, and the junction held 12 bases outside the gene matches. This chain uses TRBV28 with TRBJ1-1; 9 bases line up with TRBD1. The origin of this receptor is a human donor in a cohort sampled during active COVID-19. Input material: peripheral blood. This CDR3 reads CASSLRNTGGVTEAFF. CDR3 DNA sequence: TGTGCCAGCAGCCTAAGAAACACAGGGGGCGTCACTGAAGCTTTCTTT.